These T cell receptor beta chains were read from a single sample in a study of OX40 agonist ivuxolimab in advanced cancers. TCRdb's table, derived via immunoSEQ multiplex PCR, lists solely in-frame clones and lacks some. The sample holds roughly 100,000 clones, roughly 90% seen once. The material sequenced was CD4+ or CD8+ T cells sorted from blood, taken in a trial of the OX40 agonist ivuxolimab. The receptor set was obtained from an adult with an advanced solid tumor such as melanoma, head and neck, liver or kidney cancer. Each CDR3 is given with its conserved first and last residue. The D gene is left open where the match is weak. Some rows mark clone size as missing; the rest say once, few, many or name a class of expanded clone.

J,D,V,size,CDR3,DNA
TRBJ2-7,.,TRBV29-1,.,CSVESGSYEQYF,TGCAGCGTTGAATCAGGCTCCTACGAGCAGTACTTC
TRBJ1-6,.,TRBV27,few,CASSLTVNSPLHF,TGTGCCAGCAGTTTAACAGTAAATTCACCCCTCCACTTT
TRBJ1-4,.,TRBV25-1,.,CASSNTGSREKLFF,TGTGCCAGCAGTAATACAGGGAGCCGGGAAAAACTGTTTTTT
TRBJ2-7,.,TRBV27,.,CASSPIGTSYEQYF,TGTGCCAGCAGTCCCATCGGGACCTCCTACGAGCAGTACTTC
TRBJ1-5,TRBD1,TRBV5-8,.,CASSLGQGMSNQPQHF,TGTGCCAGCAGCTTGGGACAGGGGATGAGCAATCAGCCCCAGCATTTT
TRBJ1-2,TRBD1,TRBV28,.,CASRLDRGGYTF,TGTGCCAGCAGACTCGACAGGGGTGGCTACACCTTC
TRBJ1-1,.,TRBV5-1,.,CASTDSVGDSGTEAFF,TGCGCCAGCACGGACTCCGTAGGAGATTCGGGTACTGAAGCTTTCTTT
TRBJ2-3,.,TRBV2,.,CASSEGMVRLDTQYF,TGTGCCAGCAGTGAAGGGATGGTCCGATTGGATACGCAGTATTTT
TRBJ1-2,.,TRBV27,.,CASSFGGRQLNYGYTF,TGTGCCAGCAGTTTTGGTGGACGACAGCTCAACTATGGCTACACCTTC
TRBJ1-1,TRBD1,TRBV19,.,CASLSTGGVTEAFF,TGTGCCAGTCTATCGACAGGGGGGGTTACTGAAGCTTTCTTT
TRBJ2-1,TRBD1,TRBV5-6,.,CASSFGTGSGNEQFF,TGTGCCAGCAGCTTCGGGACAGGGTCGGGGAATGAGCAGTTCTTC
TRBJ1-1,.,TRBV15,.,CATSRDLGANTEAFF,TGTGCCACCAGCAGAGATCTGGGGGCCAACACTGAAGCTTTCTTT
TRBJ1-4,.,TRBV27,.,CASSSRGALNEKLFF,TGTGCCAGCAGTTCTAGGGGGGCCCTTAATGAAAAACTGTTTTTT
TRBJ2-1,.,TRBV9,.,CASSDAIGYTYNEQFF,TGTGCCAGCAGCGACGCTATCGGATATACCTACAATGAGCAGTTCTTC
TRBJ1-1,.,TRBV7-8,.,CASSLDQGNTEAFF,TGTGCCAGCAGCTTAGACCAGGGGAACACTGAAGCTTTCTTT
TRBJ1-2,TRBD1,TRBV5-4,few,CASSYQDRRDYGYTF,TGTGCCAGCTCGTATCAGGACAGGAGGGACTATGGCTACACCTTC
TRBJ1-4,TRBD1,TRBV15,.,CATSSGQGTEKLFF,TGTGCCACCAGCAGTGGACAGGGCACTGAAAAACTGTTTTTT
TRBJ2-7,.,TRBV5-1,.,CASSLEWVPSYEQYF,TGCGCCAGCAGCTTGGAATGGGTTCCCAGCTACGAGCAGTACTTC
TRBJ1-3,.,TRBV9,once,CASSVGLGLENTIYF,TGTGCCAGCAGCGTGGGCCTGGGATTGGAAAACACCATATATTTT
TRBJ2-5,.,TRBV19,once,CASSSTGGETQYF,TGTGCCAGTAGTTCTACTGGGGGTGAGACCCAGTACTTC
TRBJ1-1,.,TRBV9,.,CASSVVWGLVNTEAFF,TGTGCCAGCAGCGTAGTGTGGGGGCTGGTGAACACTGAAGCTTTCTTT
TRBJ1-2,.,TRBV4-3,.,CASSPTRAGANYGYTF,TGCGCCAGCAGCCCCACCCGGGCAGGAGCTAACTATGGCTACACCTTC
TRBJ2-3,TRBD1,TRBV19,.,CASSPTTGAGGTDTQYF,TGTGCCAGTAGTCCAACAACAGGGGCCGGCGGCACAGATACGCAGTATTTT
TRBJ2-2,TRBD2,TRBV4-1,.,CASSQAHAGDTGELFF,TGCGCCAGCAGCCAAGCCCACGCGGGGGACACCGGGGAGCTGTTTTTT
TRBJ2-4,.,TRBV5-4,.,CASSGQGGVAKNIQYF,TGTGCCAGCAGCGGGCAGGGGGGAGTCGCCAAAAACATTCAGTACTTC
TRBJ2-1,TRBD1,TRBV9,.,CASRGATGGSYNEQFF,TGTGCCAGCAGGGGGGCGACAGGGGGATCCTACAATGAGCAGTTCTTC
TRBJ2-1,.,TRBV15,.,CATILGASPYNEQFF,TGTGCCACCATATTAGGGGCCAGTCCCTACAATGAGCAGTTCTTC
TRBJ2-2,.,TRBV4-1,.,CASSRAPQSGTGELFF,TGCGCCAGCAGTCGAGCCCCCCAATCTGGCACCGGGGAGCTGTTTTTT
TRBJ2-5,TRBD2,TRBV4-1,.,CASSQGKGLALGTQYF,TGCGCCAGCAGCCAAGGAAAGGGACTAGCGTTAGGGACCCAGTACTTC
TRBJ2-7,.,TRBV5-6,.,CASSLGRNEQYF,TGTGCCAGCAGCTTGGGACGAAACGAGCAGTACTTC
TRBJ2-6,.,TRBV6-5,.,CASSYSEPGANVLTF,TGTGCCAGCAGTTACTCGGAACCTGGGGCCAACGTCCTGACTTTC
TRBJ2-3,.,TRBV5-1,.,CASSLGWTDPSTDTQYF,TGCGCCAGCAGCTTGGGCTGGACAGACCCGAGCACAGATACGCAGTATTTT
TRBJ2-2,.,TRBV19,.,CASSIAGNTGELFF,TGTGCCAGTAGTATTGCGGGGAACACCGGGGAGCTGTTTTTT